The rows below give T cell receptor beta chains drawn from one sample of a study of T cells in Graves' hyperthyroidism and ophthalmopathy. TCRdb ran MiXCR on the multiplex PCR reads and lists one entry per CDR3 protein. The sample yields a few hundred thousand distinct CDR3 sequences, approximately 14% seen once. The sample taken for sequencing was blood. The receptor set was obtained from a woman aged 18-29 years with Graves' hyperthyroidism. CDR3s include the opening cysteine and the closing phenylalanine or tryptophan. A D gene is named only where the DNA matches it firmly. Rows may omit the clone size; those that give it use once, few, many or a size class.

j_gene	v_gene	d_gene	abundance	CDR3aa	CDR3nt
TRBJ2-1	TRBV7-9	TRBD2	.	CASSLSGLAGGHEQFF	TGTGCCAGCAGCTTATCGGGACTAGCGGGAGGACATGAGCAGTTCTTC
TRBJ2-3	TRBV2	TRBD2	many	CASSEMSSGRAPDTQYF	TGTGCCAGCAGTGAAATGTCCAGCGGGAGGGCTCCAGATACGCAGTATTTT
TRBJ1-4	TRBV9	.	.	CASRATGGDEKLFF	TGTGCCAGCAGGGCGACAGGCGGGGATGAAAAACTGTTTTTT
TRBJ1-5	TRBV28	.	many	CASSLTTYQPQHF	TGTGCCAGCAGTTTAACTACCTATCAGCCCCAGCATTTT
TRBJ2-1	TRBV12-3/TRBV12-4	TRBD2	.	CASSLEPSGRFGNEQFF	TGTGCCAGCAGTTTAGAGCCTAGCGGGAGGTTTGGCAATGAGCAGTTCTTC
TRBJ2-5	TRBV28	.	many	CASDSRQESETQYF	TGTGCCAGCGACTCTAGACAGGAATCCGAGACCCAGTACTTC
TRBJ1-2	TRBV10-3	TRBD1	many	CAISESEGTANYGYTF	TGTGCCATCAGTGAGTCCGAGGGGACAGCTAACTATGGCTACACCTTC
TRBJ2-5	TRBV30	TRBD2	few	CAWSPKGLAGGLGETQYF	TGTGCCTGGAGTCCTAAGGGACTAGCGGGAGGGCTCGGAGAGACCCAGTACTTC
TRBJ2-7	TRBV11-1	.	many	CASSWGLLGAYEQYF	TGTGCCAGCAGCTGGGGACTCCTGGGCGCCTACGAGCAGTACTTC
TRBJ1-5	TRBV13	.	many	CASSSRHTSNQPQHF	TGTGCCAGCAGCTCCAGACATACTAGCAATCAGCCCCAGCATTTT
TRBJ2-1	TRBV19	.	.	CASSIDGVNINNEQFF	TGTGCCAGTAGTATAGATGGCGTCAACATTAACAATGAGCAGTTCTTC
TRBJ2-3	TRBV5-4	TRBD2	few	CASSLDQAGRYTQYF	TGTGCCAGCAGCTTGGATCAAGCGGGACGGTATACGCAGTATTTT
TRBJ2-1	TRBV10-3	.	many	CAISESGLYNEQFF	TGTGCCATCAGTGAGTCAGGGCTCTACAATGAGCAGTTCTTC
TRBJ1-1	TRBV29-1	.	many	CSVYGGMNTEAFF	TGCAGCGTCTATGGGGGCATGAACACTGAAGCTTTCTTT
TRBJ2-1	TRBV18	.	.	CASSPPSSAPRGDEQFF	TGTGCTAGCTCACCCCCTTCTAGCGCACCACGAGGAGATGAGCAGTTCTTC
TRBJ2-2	TRBV7-2	TRBD2	many	CASSLTSGRGTGELFF	TGTGCCAGCAGCTTGACTAGCGGGAGGGGCACCGGGGAGCTGTTTTTT
TRBJ1-1	TRBV4-1	TRBD1	many	CASSRDSYTEAFF	TGCGCCAGCAGCCGGGACAGCTACACTGAAGCTTTCTTT
TRBJ1-1	TRBV30	.	.	CAWSASNTEAFF	TGTGCCTGGAGTGCCAGTAACACTGAAGCTTTCTTT
TRBJ2-3	TRBV7-3	TRBD2	many	CASSLGAGTSGSTDTQYF	TGTGCCAGCAGCTTGGGGGCCGGGACTAGCGGGAGCACAGATACGCAGTATTTT
TRBJ1-2	TRBV27	TRBD1	many	CASSTPGTGGGYTF	TGTGCCAGCAGTACCCCCGGGACAGGGGGCGGCTACACCTTC
TRBJ1-4	TRBV12-3/TRBV12-4	TRBD1	.	CANSLVQGAAEKLFF	TGTGCCAACAGTTTAGTACAGGGGGCGGCAGAAAAACTGTTTTTT
TRBJ2-1	TRBV9	.	many	CASSATSTSYNEQFF	TGTGCCAGCAGCGCAACTAGCACCTCCTACAATGAGCAGTTCTTC
TRBJ2-7	TRBV7-9	TRBD2	many	CASSRGVREGSYEQYF	TGTGCCAGCAGCAGAGGGGTACGGGAGGGTTCGTACGAGCAGTACTTC
TRBJ1-5	TRBV12-5	.	many	CASGLESNQPQHF	TGTGCTAGTGGTTTGGAGAGCAATCAGCCCCAGCATTTT
TRBJ2-7	TRBV20-1	TRBD2	many	CSARDASGPSYEQYF	TGCAGTGCTAGAGACGCTAGCGGCCCGTCCTACGAGCAGTACTTC
TRBJ2-1	TRBV12-3/TRBV12-4	TRBD2	.	CASTPTSGSYNEQFF	TGTGCCAGCACCCCGACTAGCGGATCCTACAATGAGCAGTTCTTC
TRBJ2-7	TRBV20-1	.	.	CSASEGGLCEQYF	TGCAGTGCCTCTGAGGGAGGCCTCTGCGAGCAGTACTTC
TRBJ2-1	TRBV28	.	many	CASIGSPNNEQFF	TGTGCCAGCATTGGGTCTCCCAACAATGAGCAGTTCTTC
TRBJ2-7	TRBV12-3/TRBV12-4	.	many	CASSFTSLYEQYF	TGTGCCAGCAGTTTTACTAGTCTTTACGAGCAGTACTTC
TRBJ1-2	TRBV6-5	.	few	CASSYSTGTRDGYTF	TGTGCCAGCAGTTACTCCACCGGGACCCGAGATGGCTACACCTTC
TRBJ1-1	TRBV20-1	.	many	CSARYGGGTEAFF	TGCAGTGCTAGGTACGGTGGGGGGACTGAAGCTTTCTTT
TRBJ2-7	TRBV11-1	TRBD2	.	CASSLGGGTSNYEQYF	TGTGCCAGCAGCTTAGGGGGGGGGACTTCAAACTACGAGCAGTACTTC
TRBJ1-6	TRBV30	.	.	CAWSRAGINSPLHF	TGTGCCTGGAGTAGGGCAGGGATTAATTCACCCCTCCACTTT
TRBJ2-7	TRBV27	.	.	CASSLDHTHLYNEQYF	TGTGCCAGCAGTTTAGACCATACCCACTTATACAACGAGCAGTACTTC
TRBJ2-7	TRBV7-2	.	many	CASSLMVAYEQYF	TGTGCCAGCAGCTTAATGGTAGCCTACGAGCAGTACTTC
TRBJ1-1	TRBV3-1	.	.	CASSKLTKTEAFF	TGTGCCAGCAGCAAACTAACTAAGACTGAAGCTTTCTTT
TRBJ2-1	TRBV9	.	.	CASSADKTRVEQFF	TGTGCCAGCAGCGCCGACAAGACTAGGGTTGAGCAGTTCTTC
TRBJ2-2	TRBV2	TRBD2	many	CASRRLAGNTGELFF	TGTGCCAGCAGAAGACTAGCAGGCAACACCGGGGAGCTGTTTTTT
TRBJ2-5	TRBV5-1	TRBD1	.	CASSLFPGGGETQYF	TGCGCCAGCAGCTTGTTCCCAGGGGGTGGAGAGACCCAGTACTTC
TRBJ1-3	TRBV19	TRBD1	once	CASSIAGTGLSGNTIYF	TGTGCCAGTAGTATAGCCGGGACAGGGCTCTCTGGAAACACCATATATTTT
TRBJ2-2	TRBV30	.	.	CAWSQITTGELFF	TGTGCCTGGAGTCAGATAACAACCGGGGAGCTGTTTTTT
TRBJ2-6	TRBV4-3	.	.	CASSQDWAAGANVLTF	TGCGCCAGCAGCCAAGATTGGGCGGCCGGGGCCAACGTCCTGACTTTC
TRBJ1-3	TRBV3-1	TRBD1	many	CASSSSGQGVWTGNTIYF	TGTGCCAGCAGTTCGTCGGGACAGGGAGTTTGGACTGGAAACACCATATATTTT
TRBJ1-1	TRBV28	.	many	CASTGTYTEAFF	TGTGCCAGCACAGGGACGTACACTGAAGCTTTCTTT
TRBJ2-7	TRBV7-2	TRBD1	many	CASSLAPTGAYEQYF	TGTGCCAGCAGCTTAGCTCCGACAGGGGCCTACGAGCAGTACTTC
TRBJ1-4	TRBV6-2/TRBV6-3	TRBD1	.	CATHPDREHYEKLFF	TGTGCCACCCATCCGGACAGGGAACATTATGAAAAACTGTTTTTT
TRBJ2-7	TRBV6-4	.	.	CASAESRPYEQYF	TGTGCCAGCGCCGAGTCCCGACCTTACGAGCAGTACTTC
TRBJ1-5	TRBV4-1	.	.	CASSQDHPGYSNRPQHF	TGCGCCAGCAGCCAAGATCATCCAGGTTATAGCAATCGGCCCCAGCATTTT
TRBJ2-7	TRBV5-5	.	many	CASSFARGAYEQYF	TGTGCCAGCAGCTTCGCGAGAGGGGCCTACGAGCAGTACTTC
TRBJ2-1	TRBV12-3/TRBV12-4	TRBD2	many	CASSLGGLAGNNEQFF	TGTGCCAGCAGTTTAGGGGGACTAGCGGGAAACAATGAGCAGTTCTTC
TRBJ2-1	TRBV19	TRBD1	.	CASSARGQVYNEQFF	TGTGCCAGTAGTGCCAGGGGGCAGGTTTACAATGAGCAGTTCTTC
TRBJ1-1	TRBV11-2	.	many	CASSPTSGRTEAFF	TGTGCCAGCAGCCCAACCTCGGGGAGGACTGAAGCTTTCTTT
TRBJ1-1	TRBV6-5	.	.	CASSYSRASGEAFF	TGTGCCAGCAGTTACAGTAGGGCGAGCGGAGAAGCTTTCTTT
TRBJ1-4	TRBV28	.	many	CASSRLGNNEKLFF	TGTGCCAGCAGTCGACTAGGAAACAATGAAAAACTGTTTTTT
TRBJ2-2	TRBV4-1	.	.	CASSPSGGRATGELFF	TGCGCCAGCAGCCCCTCAGGTGGACGTGCGACCGGGGAGCTGTTTTTT
TRBJ2-3	TRBV6-2/TRBV6-3	TRBD2	many	CASSYSTSGSGTDTQYF	TGTGCCAGCAGTTACTCTACTAGCGGGAGCGGAACAGATACGCAGTATTTT
TRBJ1-3	TRBV29-1	.	.	CSVKGGPFSGNTIYF	TGCAGCGTTAAGGGGGGCCCCTTCTCTGGAAACACCATATATTTT
TRBJ2-3	TRBV7-9	TRBD2	once	CASSGFGTSGSGADTQYF	TGTGCCAGCAGCGGCTTTGGGACTAGCGGGAGTGGGGCAGATACGCAGTATTTT
TRBJ1-2	TRBV18	TRBD1	few	CASSPLDRGASNYGYTF	TGTGCCAGCTCACCCCTGGACAGGGGCGCTTCTAACTATGGCTACACCTTC